This TCR beta chain was obtained from a study of vaccination and CD4 T cells after COVID-19. Germline CDR1 and CDR2: MNHNS and SASEGT. V lost 7 bases and J lost 7, with 22 bases in between. CDR3 size: 15 residues. This clonotype was counted only a few times. A single record per CDR3 protein comes from TCRdb applying MiXCR to the PCR reads. Among roughly 28,000 distinct CDR3 sequences listed, approximately 53% were seen once. Time point described: late sampling 161 to 241 days after vaccination in three convalescent patients. This receptor was identified in a human donor who had recovered from COVID-19. The rearrangement joins TRBV6-1 to TRBJ1-1; D possibly corresponds to TRBD1 (6 bases). The specimen comprised CD4+ T cells from blood, sampled about 7 months after SARS-CoV-2 vaccination. CDR3 sequence (DNA): TGTGCCAGCACCTTTATTCGGGGGGCCGAGAGTGAAGCTTTCTTT. It specifies CASTFIRGAESEAFF.